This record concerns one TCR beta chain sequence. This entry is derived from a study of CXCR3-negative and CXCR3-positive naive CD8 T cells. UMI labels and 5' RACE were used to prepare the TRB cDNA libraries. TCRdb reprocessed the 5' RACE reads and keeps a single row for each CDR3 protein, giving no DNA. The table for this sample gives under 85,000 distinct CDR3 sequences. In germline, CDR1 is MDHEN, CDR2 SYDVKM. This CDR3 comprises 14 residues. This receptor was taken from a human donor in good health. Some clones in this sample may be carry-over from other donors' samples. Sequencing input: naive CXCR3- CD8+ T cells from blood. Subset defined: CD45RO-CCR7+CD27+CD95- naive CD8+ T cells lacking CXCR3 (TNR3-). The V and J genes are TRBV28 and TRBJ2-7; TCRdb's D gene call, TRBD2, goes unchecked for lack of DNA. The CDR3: CASRSGLAVYEQYF.